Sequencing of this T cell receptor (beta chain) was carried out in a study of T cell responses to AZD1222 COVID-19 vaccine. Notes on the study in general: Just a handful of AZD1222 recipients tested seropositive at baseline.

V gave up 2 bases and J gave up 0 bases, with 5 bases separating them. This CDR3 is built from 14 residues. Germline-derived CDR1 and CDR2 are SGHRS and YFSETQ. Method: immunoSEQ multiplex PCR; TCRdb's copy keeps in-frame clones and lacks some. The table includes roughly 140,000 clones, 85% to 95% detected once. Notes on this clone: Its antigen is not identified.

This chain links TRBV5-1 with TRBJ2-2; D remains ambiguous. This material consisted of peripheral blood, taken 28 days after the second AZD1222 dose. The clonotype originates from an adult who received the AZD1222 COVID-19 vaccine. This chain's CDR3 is CASSFSANTGELFF. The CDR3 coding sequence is TGCGCCAGCAGCTTCTCAGCGAACACCGGGGAGCTGTTTTTT.